This TCR beta chain was sequenced in a study of regulatory T cells in long-lasting Graves disease. Indicated time point: newly diagnosed GD, antithyroid drugs for less than 3 months. RNA extracted from PBMCs served as the sequencing template. With iRepertoire HTBI primers and Arm-PCR of CDR3 regions, TCR beta libraries were built. TCRdb re-analysed the multiplex PCR reads in MiXCR, keeping a single row per CDR3 protein. In the table there are approximately 440,000 distinct CDR3 sequences, roughly 16% of which are singletons. This clonotype occurred a few times. These same data were also listed under a study on T cells in Graves' hyperthyroidism and ophthalmopathy. As reported in that work: Median prediction lead before ophthalmopathy onset was 6.5 months with the model.

This clonotype was obtained from a man in his forties or fifties with Graves disease. The sample here was peripheral blood mononuclear cells (PBMCs), taken at new diagnosis, from a patient treated with antithyroid drugs.

CDR3 coding DNA: TGTGCCAGCAGCTCAGAGACAGGGGATTCCTACGAGCAGTACTTC. It codes for CASSSETGDSYEQYF. This chain links TRBV7-9 with TRBJ2-7; 8 bases agree with TRBD1. CDR3 length: 15 amino acids. The J segment lost 1 base and the V segment lost 4 bases, leaving 6 bases of the junction unmatched. Germline V CDR1 and CDR2: SEHNR, FQNEAQ (reference sequence).